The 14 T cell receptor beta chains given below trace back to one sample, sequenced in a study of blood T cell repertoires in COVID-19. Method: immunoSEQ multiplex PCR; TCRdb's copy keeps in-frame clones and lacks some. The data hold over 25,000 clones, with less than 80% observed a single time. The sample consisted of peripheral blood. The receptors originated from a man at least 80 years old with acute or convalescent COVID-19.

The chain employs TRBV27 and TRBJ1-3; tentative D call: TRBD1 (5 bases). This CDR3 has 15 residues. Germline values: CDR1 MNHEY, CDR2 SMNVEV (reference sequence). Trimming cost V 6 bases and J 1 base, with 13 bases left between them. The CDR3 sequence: CASSPFQGSGNTIYF. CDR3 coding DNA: TGTGCCAGCAGCCCTTTCCAGGGTTCTGGAAACACCATATATTTT.

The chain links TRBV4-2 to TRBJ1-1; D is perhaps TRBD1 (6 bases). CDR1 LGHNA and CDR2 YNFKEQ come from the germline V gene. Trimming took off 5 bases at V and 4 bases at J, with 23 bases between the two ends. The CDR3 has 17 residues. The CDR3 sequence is CASSYLLGGGRSTEAFF. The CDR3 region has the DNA TGTGCCAGCAGCTACCTTCTTGGGGGGGGGCGCTCCACTGAAGCTTTCTTT.

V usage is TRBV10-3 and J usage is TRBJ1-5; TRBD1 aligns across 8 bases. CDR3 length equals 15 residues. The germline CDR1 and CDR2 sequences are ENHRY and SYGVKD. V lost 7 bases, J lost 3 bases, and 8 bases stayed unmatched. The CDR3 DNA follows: TGTGCCATCAAAGAGACAGGGGCAAACAATCAGCCCCAGCATTTT. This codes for CAIKETGANNQPQHF.

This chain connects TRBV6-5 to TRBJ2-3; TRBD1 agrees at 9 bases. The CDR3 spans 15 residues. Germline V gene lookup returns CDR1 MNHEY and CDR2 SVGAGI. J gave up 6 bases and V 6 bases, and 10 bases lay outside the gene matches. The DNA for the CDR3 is TGTGCCAGCAGCGAGACACAGGGGGCGGGGGATACGCAGTATTTT. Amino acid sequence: CASSETQGAGDTQYF.

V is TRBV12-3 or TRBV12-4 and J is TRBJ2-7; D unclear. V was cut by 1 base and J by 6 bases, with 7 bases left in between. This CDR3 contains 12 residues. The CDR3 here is CASSLVLFEQYF. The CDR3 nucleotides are TGTGCCAGCAGTTTAGTTCTCTTCGAGCAGTACTTC.

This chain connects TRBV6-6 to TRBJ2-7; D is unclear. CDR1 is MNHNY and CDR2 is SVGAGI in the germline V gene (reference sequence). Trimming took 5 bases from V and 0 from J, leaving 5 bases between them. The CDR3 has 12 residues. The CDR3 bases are TGTGCCAGCAGTCCAGGCTCCTACGAGCAGTACTTC. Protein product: CASSPGSYEQYF.

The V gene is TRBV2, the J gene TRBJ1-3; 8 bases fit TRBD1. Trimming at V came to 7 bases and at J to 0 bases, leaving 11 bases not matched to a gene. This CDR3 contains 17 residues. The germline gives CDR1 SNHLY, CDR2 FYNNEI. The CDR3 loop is CASTVDRGAVSGNTIYF. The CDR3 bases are TGTGCCAGCACCGTCGACAGGGGCGCCGTCTCTGGAAACACCATATATTTT.

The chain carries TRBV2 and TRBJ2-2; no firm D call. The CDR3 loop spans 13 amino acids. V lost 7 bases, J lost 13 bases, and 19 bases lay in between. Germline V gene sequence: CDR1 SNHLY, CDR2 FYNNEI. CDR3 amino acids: CASTPGEASTLFF. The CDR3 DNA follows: TGTGCCAGCACCCCTGGTGAGGCGTCCACGCTGTTTTTT.

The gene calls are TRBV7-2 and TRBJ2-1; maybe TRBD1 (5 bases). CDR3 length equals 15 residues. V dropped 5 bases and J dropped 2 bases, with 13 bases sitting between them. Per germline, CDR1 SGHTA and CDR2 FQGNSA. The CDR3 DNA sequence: TGTGCCAGCAGCCTCGCCCAGGGTACCTACAATGAGCAGTTCTTC. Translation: CASSLAQGTYNEQFF.

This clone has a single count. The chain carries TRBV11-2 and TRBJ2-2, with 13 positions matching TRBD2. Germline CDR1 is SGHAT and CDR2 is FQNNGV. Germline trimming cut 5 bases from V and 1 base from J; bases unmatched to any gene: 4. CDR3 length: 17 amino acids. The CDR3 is CASSRRLAGGNTGELFF. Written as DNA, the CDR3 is TGTGCCAGCAGCCGTAGACTAGCGGGGGGGAACACCGGGGAGCTGTTTTTT.

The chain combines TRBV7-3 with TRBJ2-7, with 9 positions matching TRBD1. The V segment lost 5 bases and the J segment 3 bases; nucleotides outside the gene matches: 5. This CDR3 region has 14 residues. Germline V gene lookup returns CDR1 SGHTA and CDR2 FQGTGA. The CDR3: CASSLGTGFYEQYF. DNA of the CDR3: TGTGCCAGCAGCCTCGGGACAGGGTTCTACGAGCAGTACTTC.

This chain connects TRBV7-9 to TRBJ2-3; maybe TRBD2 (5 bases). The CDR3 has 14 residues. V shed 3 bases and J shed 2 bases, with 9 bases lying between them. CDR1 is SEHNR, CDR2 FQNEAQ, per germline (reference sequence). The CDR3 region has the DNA TGTGCCAGCAGCTTGGGGAGTACCACAGATACGCAGTATTTT. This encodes CASSLGSTTDTQYF.

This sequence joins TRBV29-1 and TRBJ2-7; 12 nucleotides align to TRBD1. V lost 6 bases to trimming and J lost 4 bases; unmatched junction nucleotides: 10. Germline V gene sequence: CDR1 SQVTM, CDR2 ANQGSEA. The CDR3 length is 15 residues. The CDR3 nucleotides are TGCAGCGTCTCGAAGACGGGACAGGGGGCATACGAGCAGTACTTC. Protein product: CSVSKTGQGAYEQYF.

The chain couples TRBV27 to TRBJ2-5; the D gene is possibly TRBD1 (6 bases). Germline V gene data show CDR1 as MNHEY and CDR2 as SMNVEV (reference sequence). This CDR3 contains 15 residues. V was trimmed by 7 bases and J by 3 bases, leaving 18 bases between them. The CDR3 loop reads CASTPSPKGEETQYF. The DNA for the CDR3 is TGTGCCAGCACCCCGTCCCCTAAGGGGGAAGAGACCCAGTACTTC.